Each of the 26 T cell receptor beta chains below was sequenced from the same sample in a study of neurological immune-mediated disorders (dated by TCRdb to between 2017 and 2020). The library was built by means of 5' RACE. The sequencer was an Illumina HiSeq 2500. The public reads were quality trimmed at Q25 with fastp and then assembled into clones with MiXCR by TCRdb, keeping productive beta chains. Rows merge per CDR3 protein into single entries with the most common DNA and genes. Here the sample has 50,000 or so distinct CDR3 sequences; 3% to 4% occur a single time. The top ten constitute roughly 5.5% of the sample. The source material was PBMCs. These receptor sequences come from a man in his forties or fifties with multiple sclerosis.

This clonotype was observed at least ten times. V gene TRBV7-2 combines with J gene TRBJ2-7; perhaps TRBD1 as D (5 bases). Looked up from germline, CDR1 is SGHTA and CDR2 is FQGNSA. The ends were cut back, 1 base at V and 0 bases at J, with 13 bases in the middle. There are 16 residues in the CDR3. The CDR3 nucleotides are TGTGCCAGCAGCTTAGGGGCAGGGCAAAACTCCTACGAGCAGTACTTC. Amino acids: CASSLGAGQNSYEQYF.

At least ten counts were recorded for this clonotype. This chain joins TRBV5-1 and TRBJ1-4; 10 bases line up with TRBD1. V dropped 4 bases and J dropped 5; count of bases not matched to a gene: 2. The CDR3 is made up of 14 amino acids. Germline V gives CDR1 SGHRS, CDR2 YFSETQ. The CDR3 region has the DNA TGCGCCAGCAGCGTGGGACAGGGGAATGAAAAACTGTTTTTT. It translates to CASSVGQGNEKLFF. The full variable domain, with the rest looked up from reference TRBV5-1 and TRBJ1-4, is KAGVTQTPRYLIKTRGQQVTLSCSPISGHRSVSWYQQTPGQGLQFLFEYFSETQRNKGNFPGRFSGRQFSNSRSEMNVSTLELGDSALYLCASSVGQGNEKLFFGSGTQLSVL.

This clonotype was observed many times. The CDR3 is CSARVTGGYGYTF. The DNA of the CDR3 is TGCAGTGCTAGAGTTACGGGGGGCTATGGCTACACCTTC. The chain joins TRBV20-1 to TRBJ1-2; D may be TRBD1 (5 bases). Trimming stripped 1 base from V and 4 bases from J, with 10 bases between. Germline assignment: CDR1 DFQATT and CDR2 SNEGSKA (reference sequence). There are 13 residues in the CDR3.

In this sample, this clonotype turned up many times. This sequence joins TRBV20-1 and TRBJ2-7, with no clear D. CDR3 length: 14 residues. The V gene lost 2 bases and the J gene lost 3 bases, with 14 bases spanning the gap. Germline-derived CDR1 and CDR2 are DFQATT and SNEGSKA (reference sequence). The CDR3 spells CSARPPGRNYEQYF. The CDR3 region has the DNA TGCAGTGCTAGACCCCCGGGTAGGAACTACGAGCAGTACTTC.

In this sample, this clonotype turned up many times. The rearrangement uses TRBV20-1 and TRBJ2-3; 8 bases map to TRBD2. This CDR3 region has 16 residues. Germline CDR1 and CDR2: DFQATT and SNEGSKA (reference sequence). Trimming took 1 base from V and 2 from J; bases not matched to a gene: 8. CDR3 DNA sequence: TGCAGTGCTAGAGTGGGACTAGACACGATCACAGATACGCAGTATTTT. Its translation is CSARVGLDTITDTQYF.

In this sample, this clonotype turned up many times. The genes are TRBV7-9 and TRBJ2-2, with a weak D call TRBD2 (6 bases). The germline V gene has CDR1 SEHNR and CDR2 FQNEAQ (reference sequence). V was trimmed by 5 bases and J by 4 bases, leaving 17 bases between them. This CDR3 has 16 residues. CDR3 amino acids: CASSPNWEDITGELFF. The CDR3 DNA follows: TGTGCCAGCAGCCCTAATTGGGAGGATATCACCGGGGAGCTGTTTTTT.

This clonotype was seen many times. The V gene is TRBV10-3, the J gene TRBJ1-6, with 7 bases lining up with TRBD1. The length of the CDR3 is 15 residues. Losses at the gene ends were 6 bases for V and 10 bases for J; bases not matched to a gene: 12. CDR1 and CDR2 from the germline V gene are ENHRY and SYGVKD. The DNA for the CDR3 is TGTGCCATCAGCCCGCTAACAGGGGTGGGATCACCCCTCCACTTT. Translated, it gives CAISPLTGVGSPLHF.

In its sample, this clonotype was seen many times. The chain employs TRBV10-2 and TRBJ2-3, with a tentative D call TRBD2 (7 bases). Between the trimmed V and J ends, which lost 7 bases and 5 bases, there was a span of 13 bases. Germline CDR1 is WSHSY and CDR2 is SAAADI. There are 13 residues in the CDR3. In nucleotides, the CDR3 is TGCGCCAGCAAGGGGGGGCGGAAAGATACGCAGTATTTT. It encodes CASKGGRKDTQYF.

This clonotype was counted ten times or more. The chain has TRBV12-3 or TRBV12-4 and TRBJ2-5; D might be TRBD1 (5 bases). The CDR3 has 12 residues. Deletions cut 9 bases from V and 4 bases from J, with 12 bases between. Here the CDR3 reads CASSQGGETQYF. CDR3 bases: TGTGCCAGTTCCCAGGGCGGAGAGACCCAGTACTTC.

This clonotype has a count of ten or more. V and J are TRBV10-3 and TRBJ1-1, with D perhaps matching TRBD1 (5 bases). V lost 0 bases and J lost 4, with 6 bases in between. There are 13 residues in the CDR3. Looked up from germline, CDR1 is ENHRY and CDR2 is SYGVKD. The CDR3 DNA reads TGTGCCATCAGTGAGTCGGGGGGCACTGAAGCTTTCTTT. This codes for CAISESGGTEAFF.

This clonotype has a count of ten or more. The chain links TRBV4-1 to TRBJ1-2; D not resolved. Germline CDR1 reads MGHRA; CDR2 reads YSYEKL. Trimming removed 4 bases from V and 7 bases from J, with 13 bases in between. The CDR3 has 13 amino acids. DNA for the CDR3: TGCGCCAGCAGCCGCTTTGGAGGGATTGGCTACACCTTC. It translates to CASSRFGGIGYTF.

Concerning this clonotype itself: Since the CDR3 does not end with the conserved phenylalanine or tryptophan, this likely comes from a read error. The chain uses TRBV10-3 and TRBJ2-5, with 8 bases identical to TRBD1. The CDR3 length is 14 residues. With V trimmed by 4 bases and J by 2 bases, 3 bases remained unmatched. Germline V gives CDR1 ENHRY, CDR2 SYGVKD. CDR3 sequence reads: CAISGRQGQETQYN. The CDR3 DNA follows: TGTGCCATCAGTGGAAGACAGGGGCAAGAGACCCAGTACAAC.

As to this clonotype: A much larger clone lies a single base off, so this may be a read error. The chain links TRBV2 to TRBJ1-2, with 8 bases aligning to TRBD1. With 6 bases clipped from V and 6 bases from J, the junction kept 9 bases outside the gene matches. There are 14 residues in the CDR3. The V gene's germline CDR1 is SNHLY and CDR2 FYNNEI. This CDR3 is CASRPSTGQDGYTF. As DNA, the CDR3 is TGTGCCAGCAGGCCAAGTACGGGACAGGATGGCTACACCTTC.

This clonotype showed up just a few times. The chain joins TRBV7-7 to TRBJ2-3, with D perhaps TRBD1 (6 bases). CDR3 length equals 13 residues. Germline CDR1 and CDR2: SSHAT and FNYEAQ (reference sequence). Trimming shortened V by 5 bases and J by 6 bases, and 12 bases separated the two germline ends. CDR3: CASSRDMRDTQYF. CDR3 nucleotides: TGTGCCAGCAGCCGGGACATGAGGGATACGCAGTATTTT.

This clonotype showed up many times. The gene calls are TRBV3-1 and TRBJ2-2; tentatively, D is TRBD1 (5 bases). Germline V lookup: CDR1 LGHDT, CDR2 YNNKEL (reference sequence). V shed 4 bases and J shed 6 bases, with 21 bases lying between them. The CDR3 extends over 17 amino acids. The CDR3 DNA sequence: TGTGCCAGCAGCCTAGACAGTCGTAAAGGTTATCCCGGGGAGCTGTTTTTT. It codes for CASSLDSRKGYPGELFF.

This clonotype came up many times. Its ends do not fully match the called genes, so a read error is possible. The chain couples TRBV7-7 to TRBJ2-1; no reliable D call. The CDR3 spans 14 residues. Germline V lookup: CDR1 SSHAT, CDR2 FNYEAQ (reference sequence). CDR3 in DNA: TGTGCTAGCAGCTTAGGCGCCGAGAGGAATGAGCAGTTCTTC. It specifies CASSLGAERNEQFF.

This clonotype showed up many times. This sequence joins TRBV9 and TRBJ2-7; D is possibly TRBD1 (6 bases). The length of the CDR3 is 14 residues. Germline-derived CDR1 and CDR2 are SGDLS and YYNGEE. V was trimmed by 4 bases and J by 3 bases, leaving 14 bases between them. CDR3 sequence reads: CASSLTGNSYEQYF. The CDR3 DNA is TGTGCCAGCAGCCTCACAGGGAACAGCTACGAGCAGTACTTC.

This clonotype was seen repeatedly, ten times or more. The chain employs TRBV7-2 and TRBJ2-1; 11 bases are shared with TRBD2. Germline trimming cut 1 base from V and 8 bases from J; bases unmatched to any gene: 7. The CDR3 runs 16 residues. CDR1 and CDR2 (germline): SGHTA, FQGNSA. In DNA, the CDR3 is TGTGCCAGCAGCTTAGTAGGGACTAGCGGAAGCGATGAGCAGTTCTTC. Translating gives CASSLVGTSGSDEQFF.

The sample holds many counts of this clonotype. The chain has TRBV29-1 and TRBJ1-1; D might be TRBD1 (5 bases). This CDR3 spans 14 amino acids. The germline V and J ends were trimmed by 3 bases and 0 bases, with 11 bases remaining between them. Germline CDR1 and CDR2: SQVTM and ANQGSEA. The CDR3 loop is CSVDPRGVNTEAFF. CDR3 nucleotide sequence: TGCAGCGTTGACCCCCGGGGGGTGAACACTGAAGCTTTCTTT.

Many counts were recorded for this clonotype. V is TRBV27 and J is TRBJ1-2; possible D gene TRBD1, 6 bases. The CDR3 totals 14 residues. Germline CDR1 and CDR2: MNHEY and SMNVEV (reference sequence). V was clipped by 3 bases and J by 2 bases, with 10 bases between them. The CDR3 DNA reads TGTGCCAGCAGTTTCAGTACAGGGAACTATGGCTACACCTTC. Its protein product is CASSFSTGNYGYTF.

This clonotype has ten or more counts. This chain joins TRBV28 and TRBJ1-1; no clear D. Per germline, CDR1 MDHEN and CDR2 SYDVKM. This CDR3 spans 14 amino acids. V gave up 6 bases and J gave up 4 bases, with 15 bases separating them. The CDR3 protein is CASSQPNGGTEAFF. The CDR3, as DNA: TGTGCCAGCAGCCAGCCTAATGGTGGCACTGAAGCTTTCTTT.

Points on this clonotype: Given a much more abundant clone one base away, this may be a read error. This chain links TRBV3-1 with TRBJ2-2; tentatively, D is TRBD2 (5 bases). This CDR3 comprises 16 residues. Trimming cost V 2 bases and J 6 bases, with 16 bases left between them. CDR1 is LGHDT, CDR2 YNNKEL, per germline (reference sequence). In DNA, the CDR3 is TGTGCCAGCAGCCAACCTCGGGGAATAGGCGCCGGGGAGCTGTTTTTT. It encodes CASSQPRGIGAGELFF.

The CDR3 DNA is TGTGCCAGCAGCCTTAGGCGGGGGGGCGCCAACGAGCAGTACTTC. This encodes CASSLRRGGANEQYF. The gene calls are TRBV11-2 and TRBJ2-7; TRBD2 aligns across 9 bases. From germline, CDR1 is SGHAT and CDR2 FQNNGV. Trimming removed 5 bases from V and 5 bases from J; junction bases left unmatched: 10. The CDR3 is 15 amino acids.

As for this clonotype: Mismatch with germline at one junction end may stem from a read error. This chain uses TRBV12-3 or TRBV12-4 with TRBJ1-5; possibly TRBD1 for D (6 bases). The CDR3 has 14 amino acids. CDR3 protein: CASSLQGHNQPQNF. The CDR3 DNA is TGTGCCAGCAGTCTACAGGGTCATAATCAGCCCCAGAATTTT.

This clonotype has a count of ten or more. The V call is TRBV5-6, the J call TRBJ2-4; D remains ambiguous. This CDR3 has 14 residues. V was cut by 4 bases and J by 1 base, with 9 bases left in between. Germline CDR1 SGHDT, CDR2 YYEEEE. CDR3: CASSPVGAKNIQYF. The CDR3 region has the DNA TGTGCCAGCAGCCCGGTAGGGGCCAAAAACATTCAGTACTTC.

This clonotype was recorded many times. J is TRBJ2-3 and V is TRBV20-1, with D tentatively TRBD2 (6 bases). This CDR3 has 12 amino acids. Deletions cut 3 bases from V and 5 bases from J, with 9 bases between. CDR1 is DFQATT, CDR2 SNEGSKA, per germline (reference sequence). CDR3 residues: CSARRDRDTQYF. Written as DNA, the CDR3 is TGCAGTGCTAGGCGGGATCGAGATACGCAGTATTTT.